This entry lists 10 T cell receptor beta chains sequenced from one sample in a study of T-cell memory formation after mild COVID-19. TCRdb called the 5' RACE reads again in MiXCR, with one record for every CDR3 protein. Of around 420,000 distinct CDR3 sequences detected, around 24% appear once; the ten largest clones hold roughly 9.7%. Sequenced input: PBMCs or a T cell subset sorted from them (not recorded which). The receptors were gathered from an adult woman who had mild COVID-19 (a few samples of this study predate the infection). Cell type and time point are not known.

As for this clonotype: A read error may be the cause here, since a much bigger clone is one base away. This chain connects TRBV11-3 to TRBJ2-3; D unclear. Trimming pared 0 bases from V and 2 bases from J, leaving 6 bases between. CDR3 length: 14 residues. Germline assignment: CDR1 SGHNT and CDR2 YENEEA. The CDR3 DNA is TGTGCCAGCAGCTTAGAGGCGGACACAGATACGCAGTATTTT. It is translated as CASSLEADTDTQYF.

The chain employs TRBV24-1 and TRBJ2-1; weak D call: TRBD1 (5 bases). Germline-derived CDR1 and CDR2 are KGHDR and SFDVKD. The CDR3 runs 17 residues. V was pared by 2 bases and J by 10 bases, with 23 bases between. The CDR3 loop reads CATSDSPTRQRGLEQFF. DNA for the CDR3: TGTGCCACCAGTGATTCTCCCACCCGACAAAGGGGTTTAGAGCAGTTCTTC.

This clonotype was seen many times. The chain is built from TRBV25-1 and TRBJ1-2; 10 bases line up with TRBD1. The CDR3 totals 13 residues. Germline V gives CDR1 MGHDK, CDR2 SYGVNS. After removal of 6 bases from V and 6 bases from J, the junction contained 4 bases not matched to a gene. Here the CDR3 reads CASRETGGNGYTF. For the CDR3, the DNA is TGTGCCAGCAGGGAGACAGGGGGCAATGGCTACACCTTC.

This chain links TRBV15 with TRBJ2-5; no clear D. Trimming cost V 1 base and J 5 bases, with 8 bases left between them. Germline V gives CDR1 LNHNV, CDR2 YYDKDF (reference sequence). This CDR3 comprises 13 residues. CDR3 sequence: CATSRVARETQYF. The CDR3 nucleotides read TGTGCCACCAGCAGAGTGGCCCGGGAGACCCAGTACTTC. The full variable domain, completed using reference TRBV15 and TRBJ2-5, is DAMVIQNPRYQVTQFGKPVTLSCSQTLNHNVMYWYQQKSSQAPKLLFHYYDKDFNNEADTPDNFQSRRPNTSFCFLDIRSPGLGDTAMYLCATSRVARETQYFGPGTRLLVL.

This clonotype was counted a few times. The J gene is TRBJ2-7, the V gene TRBV4-1; TRBD1 agrees at 8 bases. The J segment lost 3 bases and the V segment lost 2 bases, leaving 9 bases of the junction unmatched. The CDR3 is made up of 16 amino acids. Germline CDR1 reads MGHRA; CDR2 reads YSYEKL. This chain's CDR3 is CASSQSIGQGFYEQYF. In DNA, the CDR3 is TGCGCCAGCAGCCAATCGATCGGACAGGGTTTCTACGAGCAGTACTTC.

The V gene is TRBV2, the J gene TRBJ2-5; D is perhaps TRBD1 (5 bases). Germline assignment: CDR1 SNHLY and CDR2 FYNNEI. The V and J ends lost 5 bases and 4 bases respectively, with 11 bases between them. This CDR3 contains 13 residues. The CDR3 DNA is TGTGCCAGCAGTAGGGGCAGTCGAGAGACCCAGTACTTC. Translated, it gives CASSRGSRETQYF.

This clonotype has only a few counts. This chain's CDR3 is CASSHTSGSGTDTQYF. The DNA for the CDR3 is TGTGCCAGCAGCCATACGAGCGGGAGTGGCACAGATACGCAGTATTTT. The chain recombines TRBV12-3 or TRBV12-4 with TRBJ2-3; 8 positions match TRBD2. J lost 1 base, V lost 6 bases, and 9 bases had no gene match. The CDR3 consists of 16 residues.

Here the CDR3 DNA reads TGTGCCAGCACCTCCACCTGGGGACTAGCTCCGACCTACGAGCAGTACTTC. As protein: CASTSTWGLAPTYEQYF. The chain combines TRBV12-3 or TRBV12-4 with TRBJ2-7, with 9 nucleotides matching TRBD2. This CDR3 spans 17 amino acids. Trimming removed 7 bases from V and 2 bases from J; junction bases left unmatched: 15.

The CDR3 region is CSVEQGRVEAFF. The CDR3, as DNA: TGCAGCGTAGAACAGGGTAGAGTTGAAGCTTTCTTT. V is TRBV29-1 and J is TRBJ1-1; D might be TRBD1 (6 bases). The length of the CDR3 is 12 residues. Germline V gene sequence: CDR1 SQVTM, CDR2 ANQGSEA. Trimming took off 6 bases at V and 7 bases at J, with 15 bases between the two ends.

The V gene is TRBV9, the J gene TRBJ2-1; D is unclear. The germline gives CDR1 SGDLS, CDR2 YYNGEE. This CDR3 is 14 amino acids long. Trimming left V 2 bases short and J 7 bases short, with 13 bases between. The CDR3 loop reads CASSVLSPTNEQFF. DNA of the CDR3: TGTGCCAGCAGCGTCTTATCTCCTACGAATGAGCAGTTCTTC.